The source of this T cell receptor beta chain is a study of cytomegalovirus exposure and HLA in healthy donors. Study-wide points: Analysis performed later found more than 15,000 TCR beta sequences associated with HLA alleles at 0.05 false discovery rate. The productive fraction for most TCR beta V segments was about 90% or about 30% in an earlier analysis.

The CDR3 is 17 residues long. V was clipped by 5 bases and J by 0 bases, with 14 bases between them. From germline, CDR1 is PRHDT and CDR2 FYEKMQ (reference sequence). Primers for the PCR totalled 60 Vbeta and 13 Jbeta. Sequencing was performed with immunoSEQ multiplex PCR; in TCRdb, only in-frame clones are kept and a portion is missing. The table lists fewer than 200,000 clones, around 83% of them singletons. In regard to this clone: Antigen: not known.

The chain carries TRBV13 and TRBJ2-6; tentatively, D is TRBD1 (6 bases). This TCR came from a woman between 18 and 30 years old in good health and CMV-seronegative. The sequenced sample consisted of PBMCs. CDR3 coding DNA: TGTGCCAGCAGCCTTAGACAGGTCTACTCTGGGGCCAACGTCCTGACTTTC. It codes for CASSLRQVYSGANVLTF.